Presented here are 18 T cell receptor beta chains from one specimen sequenced in a study of a mutant IDH1 vaccine in newly diagnosed glioma. Their antigens remain unidentified. This sample's time point: week 35, safety follow-up. Each vaccine dose was 300 ug of mutant IDH1 20-mer peptide, with topical imiquimod. This table comes from immunoSEQ multiplex PCR, and its TCRdb copy is limited to in-frame clones, with some not included. This table has around 53,000 clones, 79% appearing once. Source: PBMCs, taken from a glioma patient whose treatment included an IDH1 peptide vaccine. All receptors derive from a man in his forties with glioma.

The gene calls are TRBV18 and TRBJ1-1; 7 bases are a match to TRBD1. Germline V gene sequence: CDR1 KGHSH, CDR2 LQKENI. V was pared by 6 bases and J by 0 bases, with 4 bases of the junction left unmatched. The CDR3 loop spans 14 amino acids. The chain's CDR3 is CASSPTGLNTEAFF. The CDR3, as DNA: TGTGCCAGCTCCCCGACAGGGTTGAACACTGAAGCTTTCTTT.

The rearrangement links TRBV5-1 to TRBJ1-4; D might be TRBD1 (5 bases). The CDR3 extends over 13 amino acids. Germline V gene lookup returns CDR1 SGHRS and CDR2 YFSETQ. CDR3 region: CETHQGPSEKLFF. The CDR3 DNA follows: TGCGAGACGCACCAGGGCCCTAGCGAAAAACTGTTTTTT. Full variable domain (missing parts from reference TRBV5-1 and TRBJ1-4): KAGVTQTPRYLIKTRGQQVTLSCSPISGHRSVSWYQQTPGQGLQFLFEYFSETQRNKGNFPGRFSGRQFSNSRSEMNVSTLELGDSALYLCETHQGPSEKLFFGSGTQLSVL.

The chain uses TRBV6-1 and TRBJ1-4; a possible D gene is TRBD1 (6 bases). This CDR3 is 15 amino acids long. Germline V gives CDR1 MNHNS, CDR2 SASEGT. Between the trimmed V and J ends, which lost 2 bases and 7 bases, there was a span of 14 bases. The DNA for the CDR3 is TGTGCCAGCAGTGAAATCTTAGGGGGAGGTGAAAAACTGTTTTTT. It specifies CASSEILGGGEKLFF.

This clone is medium-sized in the sample. The rearrangement uses TRBV6-1 and TRBJ1-2, with D maybe TRBD1 (5 bases). This CDR3 is built from 14 residues. V gave up 0 bases and J gave up 7 bases, with 12 bases separating them. CDR1 is MNHNS and CDR2 is SASEGT in the germline V gene. As DNA, the CDR3 is TGTGCCAGCAGTGAAGCGACCGGGGGGGGTGGCTACACCTTC. It encodes CASSEATGGGGYTF.

The V call is TRBV6-6, the J call TRBJ1-5, with unresolved D. The germline CDR1 and CDR2 sequences are MNHNY and SVGAGI (reference sequence). V lost 6 bases, J lost 1 base, and 7 bases lay in between. CDR3 length equals 13 residues. The CDR3 sequence: CASSSASNQPQHF. The CDR3 coding sequence is TGTGCCAGCAGCTCAGCAAGCAATCAGCCCCAGCATTTT.

This chain links TRBV5-4 with TRBJ2-3; the match to TRBD2 covers 11 bases. Trimming at V came to 2 bases and at J to 4 bases, leaving 6 bases not matched to a gene. CDR1 and CDR2 from the germline V gene are SGHNT and YYREEE (reference sequence). The CDR3 has 16 amino acids. CDR3 residues: CASSLPSGGTPDTQYF. The DNA of the CDR3 is TGTGCCAGCAGCTTACCTAGCGGGGGGACCCCAGATACGCAGTATTTT.

The chain employs TRBV7-9 and TRBJ1-2, with D possibly matching TRBD1 (6 bases). Germline CDR1 SEHNR, CDR2 FQNEAQ (reference sequence). The CDR3 length is 15 residues. Trimming removed 5 bases at V and 2 bases at J, with 15 bases between. The CDR3 DNA is TGTGCCAGCAGCGTCTGGACAGCTACAAACTATGGCTACACCTTC. Protein sequence: CASSVWTATNYGYTF.

This rearrangement joins TRBV7-3 to TRBJ2-6; D ambiguous. Germline-derived CDR1 and CDR2 are SGHTA and FQGTGA. The CDR3 spans 17 residues. Trimming pared 4 bases from V and 0 bases from J, leaving 13 bases between. The CDR3 region is CASSSGSILSGANVLTF. CDR3 nucleotide sequence: TGTGCCAGCAGCTCCGGGTCTATCCTCTCTGGGGCCAACGTCCTGACTTTC.

This chain joins TRBV10-2 and TRBJ2-7; either TRBD1 or TRBD2 may fit D (5 bases each). V was trimmed by 5 bases and J by 2 bases, leaving 13 bases between them. From germline, CDR1 is WSHSY and CDR2 SAAADI. This CDR3 contains 14 residues. The CDR3 DNA follows: TGCGCCAGCAGTCCGGGACCGGGCCCCTACGAGCAGTACTTC. It translates to CASSPGPGPYEQYF.

The chain has TRBV4-1 and TRBJ1-3; tentative D call: TRBD1 (5 bases). The CDR3 runs to 15 residues. V was shortened by 4 bases and J by 0 bases, with 10 bases between the two germline ends. The V gene's germline CDR1 is MGHRA and CDR2 YSYEKL. The CDR3, as DNA: TGCGCCAGCAGCCCCGGGACTAGCTCTGGAAACACCATATATTTT. Translated: CASSPGTSSGNTIYF.

This clone came up a few times. The chain has TRBV7-9 and TRBJ1-2; the D gene is possibly TRBD1 (5 bases). Germline V gene sequence: CDR1 SEHNR, CDR2 FQNEAQ (reference sequence). The CDR3 loop spans 16 amino acids. The germline V and J ends were trimmed by 3 bases and 4 bases, with 18 bases remaining between them. In DNA, the CDR3 is TGTGCCAGCAGCTTGGTTGGGGCGGGAGGAGGCTATGGCTACACCTTC. As protein: CASSLVGAGGGYGYTF.

The chain combines TRBV30 with TRBJ1-1; TRBD1 is a possible D gene (6 bases). Per the germline V gene, CDR1 is GTSNPN and CDR2 is SVGIG (reference sequence). The CDR3 has 13 residues. CDR3 in DNA: TGTGCTGGGGGGCGGGGGATGAACACTGAAGCTTTCTTT. This translates into CAGGRGMNTEAFF.

This chain connects TRBV5-1 to TRBJ2-5, with unresolved D. V gave up 0 bases and J gave up 4 bases, with 16 bases separating them. The CDR3 has 16 amino acids. Germline V gene lookup returns CDR1 SGHRS and CDR2 YFSETQ. The CDR3, as DNA: TGCGCCAGCAGCTTGGGGGCTGGCGTACTCGGAGAGACCCAGTACTTC. This gives the protein CASSLGAGVLGETQYF.

This clone was seen a few times. The chain employs TRBV5-4 and TRBJ1-1, with 7 bases that match TRBD1. Germline V CDR1 and CDR2: SGHNT, YYREEE (reference sequence). Germline trimming cut 4 bases from V and 6 bases from J; bases unmatched to any gene: 12. The CDR3 is made up of 15 amino acids. The CDR3 sequence is CASSPPGQLEAEAFF. The CDR3 DNA follows: TGTGCCAGCAGCCCTCCGGGACAGCTAGAAGCTGAAGCTTTCTTT.

CDR3 sequence (DNA): TGTGCCAGCAGCTTAGCCCGGGTACAAGAGACCCAGTACTTC. This gives the protein CASSLARVQETQYF. The V and J genes are TRBV7-8 and TRBJ2-5; D is unresolved. The CDR3 length is 14 residues. CDR1 and CDR2 (germline): SGHVS, FQNEAQ. V lost 0 bases and J lost 2, with 7 bases in between.

The DNA of the CDR3 is TGCAGCGTCGAGCAGGGAGGAGGAGAAAAACTGTTTTTT. It is translated as CSVEQGGGEKLFF. J is TRBJ1-4 and V is TRBV29-1, with a weak D call TRBD1 (5 bases). CDR1 is SQVTM and CDR2 is ANQGSEA in the germline V gene. The CDR3 is 13 residues long. V lost 6 bases, J lost 8 bases, and 16 bases lay in between. The whole variable domain, remainder taken from reference TRBV29-1 and TRBJ1-4, is SAVISQKPSRDICQRGTSLTIQCQVDSQVTMMFWYRQQPGQSLTLIATANQGSEATYESGFVIDKFPISRPNLTFSTLTVSNMSPEDSSIYLCSVEQGGGEKLFFGSGTQLSVL.

The gene calls are TRBV29-1 and TRBJ1-2; TRBD1 is a possible D gene (5 bases). Deletions cut 7 bases from V and 3 bases from J, with 18 bases between. The germline gives CDR1 SQVTM, CDR2 ANQGSEA. CDR3 size: 14 residues. In DNA, the CDR3 is TGCAGCGCACCGACAGACCTCCCTTACTATGGCTACACCTTC. It translates to CSAPTDLPYYGYTF.

This sequence joins TRBV5-5 and TRBJ1-5; D might be TRBD1 (5 bases). This CDR3 region has 14 residues. V was cut by 1 base and J by 6 bases, with 11 bases left in between. Per the germline V gene, CDR1 is SGHKS and CDR2 is YYEKEE (reference sequence). The CDR3 protein is CASSLSGGSQPQHF. For the CDR3, the DNA is TGTGCCAGCAGCTTGTCTGGGGGGAGTCAGCCCCAGCATTTT.